The rows below give T cell receptor beta chains drawn from one sample of a study of cytotoxic CD8 clonotypes in ibrutinib-treated CLL. Generated by immunoSEQ multiplex PCR, the TCRdb table keeps only in-frame clones and is missing some. This table holds fewer than 100,000 clones, about four fifths found once. This specimen consisted of PBMCs, obtained after 12 months of ibrutinib treatment. These receptors came from a human donor with chronic lymphocytic leukemia. The CDR3 runs from the conserved cysteine through the conserved F or W. The D gene is left open where the match is weak. Only some rows state a clone size, as once, few, many or a class for expanded clones.

v_call: TRBV7-8; clone_size: once; d_call: -; j_call: TRBJ2-1; cdr3_aa: CASSLPGTQQFF; cdr3_nt: TGTGCCAGCAGCTTACCCGGGACCCAGCAGTTCTTC
v_call: TRBV28; clone_size: -; d_call: TRBD2; j_call: TRBJ2-4; cdr3_aa: CASSFPLAGGTSF; cdr3_nt: TGTGCCAGCAGTTTCCCCTTAGCGGGAGGGACGTCCTTC
v_call: TRBV28; clone_size: many; d_call: TRBD2; j_call: TRBJ2-7; cdr3_aa: CASLLAGAGEQYF; cdr3_nt: TGTGCCAGCCTACTAGCGGGAGCGGGAGAGCAGTACTTC
v_call: TRBV5-1; clone_size: medium-sized; d_call: -; j_call: TRBJ1-4; cdr3_aa: CATLRSGPNEKLFF; cdr3_nt: TGCGCCACCTTACGCTCGGGACCAAATGAAAAACTGTTTTTT
v_call: TRBV2; clone_size: -; d_call: TRBD1; j_call: TRBJ2-7; cdr3_aa: CASSADRAQYEQYF; cdr3_nt: TGTGCCAGCAGCGCTGACAGGGCCCAATACGAGCAGTACTTC
v_call: TRBV2; clone_size: -; d_call: TRBD2; j_call: TRBJ2-5; cdr3_aa: CASSPGTSGGETQYF; cdr3_nt: TGTGCCAGCAGCCCGGGGACTAGCGGGGGGGAGACCCAGTACTTC
v_call: TRBV7-2; clone_size: -; d_call: -; j_call: TRBJ1-1; cdr3_aa: CASSFPQTGVNTEAFF; cdr3_nt: TGTGCCAGCAGCTTTCCCCAGACAGGAGTGAACACTGAAGCTTTCTTT
v_call: TRBV28; clone_size: once; d_call: -; j_call: TRBJ1-1; cdr3_aa: CASSSRGGLKGGFF; cdr3_nt: TGTGCCAGCAGCTCCCGGGGTGGGCTAAAAGGGGGTTTCTTT
v_call: TRBV6-5; clone_size: -; d_call: TRBD1; j_call: TRBJ1-2; cdr3_aa: CASSTQQGASGYTF; cdr3_nt: TGTGCCAGCAGTACGCAACAGGGGGCGTCAGGCTACACCTTC
v_call: TRBV7-2; clone_size: -; d_call: TRBD1; j_call: TRBJ1-6; cdr3_aa: CASSPRQGGSPLHF; cdr3_nt: TGTGCCAGCAGCCCGCGACAGGGGGGCTCACCCCTCCACTTT
v_call: TRBV4-2; clone_size: -; d_call: -; j_call: TRBJ2-7; cdr3_aa: CASSQGQGTYEQYF; cdr3_nt: TGTGCCAGCAGCCAAGGGCAGGGGACCTACGAGCAGTACTTC
v_call: TRBV7-3; clone_size: -; d_call: -; j_call: TRBJ1-5; cdr3_aa: CASSLTGRGEYSNQPQHF; cdr3_nt: TGTGCCAGCAGCTTAACGGGGAGAGGGGAGTATAGCAATCAGCCCCAGCATTTT
v_call: TRBV11-2; clone_size: -; d_call: -; j_call: TRBJ2-5; cdr3_aa: CASSLDRGGSAQYF; cdr3_nt: TGTGCCAGCAGCTTAGACCGGGGTGGGAGTGCCCAGTACTTC
v_call: TRBV19; clone_size: once; d_call: TRBD2; j_call: TRBJ2-2; cdr3_aa: CASMGRTSGRGRVTGELFF; cdr3_nt: TGTGCCAGTATGGGCAGGACTAGCGGGAGAGGGCGGGTCACCGGGGAGCTGTTTTTT
v_call: TRBV7-8; clone_size: once; d_call: -; j_call: TRBJ1-6; cdr3_aa: CASSSPGGSSYNSPLHF; cdr3_nt: TGTGCCAGCAGCTCCCCGGGGGGCAGCTCCTATAATTCACCCCTCCACTTT
v_call: TRBV28; clone_size: -; d_call: TRBD1; j_call: TRBJ1-4; cdr3_aa: CASSYQTGGHEKLFF; cdr3_nt: TGTGCCAGCAGTTACCAGACAGGGGGACATGAAAAACTGTTTTTT
v_call: TRBV19; clone_size: -; d_call: -; j_call: TRBJ2-7; cdr3_aa: CASSIDLGDSPYEQYF; cdr3_nt: TGTGCCAGTAGTATAGATCTTGGGGACTCCCCCTACGAGCAGTACTTC
v_call: TRBV11-2; clone_size: once; d_call: -; j_call: TRBJ2-7; cdr3_aa: CASSAYSSYEQYF; cdr3_nt: TGTGCCAGCAGCGCCTACAGCTCCTACGAGCAGTACTTC
v_call: TRBV14; clone_size: -; d_call: -; j_call: TRBJ1-4; cdr3_aa: CASSQGRDATNEKLFF; cdr3_nt: TGTGCCAGCAGCCAAGGGCGAGATGCAACTAATGAAAAACTGTTTTTT
v_call: TRBV18; clone_size: -; d_call: -; j_call: TRBJ2-7; cdr3_aa: CASSPGGGSYEQYF; cdr3_nt: TGTGCCAGCTCACCGGGCGGAGGCTCCTACGAGCAGTACTTC
v_call: TRBV10-1; clone_size: -; d_call: TRBD2; j_call: TRBJ2-1; cdr3_aa: CASTPGGGPLTGNEQFF; cdr3_nt: TGCGCCAGCACTCCCGGGGGGGGGCCCCTTACGGGCAATGAGCAGTTCTTC
v_call: TRBV9; clone_size: -; d_call: -; j_call: TRBJ1-2; cdr3_aa: CASSVSGAWGGYTF; cdr3_nt: TGTGCCAGCAGCGTATCGGGGGCCTGGGGAGGCTACACCTTC
v_call: TRBV18; clone_size: -; d_call: -; j_call: TRBJ2-1; cdr3_aa: CASSPGRSYNEQFF; cdr3_nt: TGTGCCAGCTCCCCAGGGAGGTCCTACAATGAGCAGTTCTTC
v_call: TRBV30; clone_size: -; d_call: -; j_call: TRBJ2-6; cdr3_aa: CAWSNSGANVLTF; cdr3_nt: TGTGCCTGGTCAAACTCTGGGGCCAACGTCCTGACTTTC
v_call: TRBV6-5; clone_size: -; d_call: -; j_call: TRBJ2-5; cdr3_aa: CASSYGGLRAETQYF; cdr3_nt: TGTGCCAGCAGTTACGGGGGGCTCAGGGCGGAGACCCAGTACTTC
v_call: TRBV5-4; clone_size: once; d_call: -; j_call: TRBJ2-1; cdr3_aa: CASSLAAGPRNSYNEQFF; cdr3_nt: TGTGCCAGCAGCTTGGCGGCCGGGCCTCGAAACTCCTACAATGAGCAGTTCTTC
v_call: TRBV27; clone_size: -; d_call: TRBD1; j_call: TRBJ1-5; cdr3_aa: CASSLSGTGGQPQHF; cdr3_nt: TGTGCCAGCAGTTTATCGGGGACAGGGGGGCAGCCCCAGCATTTT
v_call: TRBV7-3; clone_size: -; d_call: TRBD1; j_call: TRBJ1-1; cdr3_aa: CASSPGQGQMNTEAFF; cdr3_nt: TGTGCCAGCAGCCCAGGACAGGGCCAAATGAACACTGAAGCTTTCTTT
v_call: TRBV16; clone_size: few; d_call: -; j_call: TRBJ1-5; cdr3_aa: CASSQHGQTNQPQHF; cdr3_nt: TGTGCCAGCAGCCAACATGGGCAGACAAATCAGCCCCAGCATTTT
v_call: TRBV6-5; clone_size: -; d_call: -; j_call: TRBJ1-2; cdr3_aa: CASSHPGYGYTF; cdr3_nt: TGTGCCAGCAGCCACCCTGGCTATGGCTACACCTTC
v_call: TRBV6-6; clone_size: -; d_call: TRBD1; j_call: TRBJ1-1; cdr3_aa: CASSNGQGVPEAFF; cdr3_nt: TGTGCCAGCAGCAACGGACAGGGCGTACCTGAAGCTTTCTTT
v_call: TRBV6-1; clone_size: few; d_call: -; j_call: TRBJ1-4; cdr3_aa: CASSEVGGTGEKLFF; cdr3_nt: TGTGCCAGCAGTGAAGTTGGGGGCACAGGTGAAAAACTGTTTTTT
v_call: TRBV4-3; clone_size: -; d_call: -; j_call: TRBJ1-2; cdr3_aa: CASSRGGAGYGYTF; cdr3_nt: TGCGCCAGCAGCCGGGGGGGGGCAGGCTATGGCTACACCTTC
v_call: TRBV6-5; clone_size: -; d_call: -; j_call: TRBJ2-7; cdr3_aa: CASSEYVEQYF; cdr3_nt: TGTGCCAGCAGTGAATACGTGGAGCAGTACTTC
v_call: TRBV4-2; clone_size: -; d_call: -; j_call: TRBJ2-1; cdr3_aa: CASSQIGGPYNEQFF; cdr3_nt: TGTGCCAGCAGCCAAATTGGGGGCCCCTACAATGAGCAGTTCTTC
v_call: TRBV5-1; clone_size: -; d_call: -; j_call: TRBJ1-2; cdr3_aa: CASGDDSNYGYTF; cdr3_nt: TGCGCCAGCGGCGACGACAGTAACTATGGCTACACCTTC
v_call: TRBV6-1; clone_size: -; d_call: TRBD1; j_call: TRBJ1-2; cdr3_aa: CASRAGQGNYGYTF; cdr3_nt: TGTGCCAGCAGGGCCGGACAGGGAAACTATGGCTACACCTTC
v_call: TRBV18; clone_size: -; d_call: -; j_call: TRBJ2-5; cdr3_aa: CASTAVVGETQYF; cdr3_nt: TGTGCCAGCACGGCGGTCGTGGGGGAGACCCAGTACTTC
v_call: TRBV30; clone_size: -; d_call: -; j_call: TRBJ1-1; cdr3_aa: CAWADSWNTEAFF; cdr3_nt: TGTGCCTGGGCGGACAGCTGGAACACTGAAGCTTTCTTT
v_call: TRBV29-1; clone_size: -; d_call: TRBD2; j_call: TRBJ2-1; cdr3_aa: CSAPGSGVYNEQFF; cdr3_nt: TGCAGCGCTCCTGGTAGCGGGGTCTACAATGAGCAGTTCTTC
v_call: TRBV28; clone_size: -; d_call: -; j_call: TRBJ1-4; cdr3_aa: CASSGEKLFF; cdr3_nt: TGTGCCAGCAGTGGCGAAAAACTGTTTTTT
v_call: TRBV27; clone_size: -; d_call: TRBD1; j_call: TRBJ2-7; cdr3_aa: CASSSWTGQNEQYF; cdr3_nt: TGTGCCAGCAGCTCGTGGACAGGGCAGAACGAGCAGTACTTC
v_call: TRBV7-8; clone_size: -; d_call: -; j_call: TRBJ2-5; cdr3_aa: CASSLVGWDNVVGTQYF; cdr3_nt: TGTGCCAGCAGCTTAGTAGGCTGGGACAACGTCGTGGGGACCCAGTACTTC
v_call: TRBV7-9; clone_size: once; d_call: TRBD2; j_call: TRBJ2-2; cdr3_aa: CASTELAGSGELFF; cdr3_nt: TGTGCCAGCACGGAGCTAGCGGGGTCCGGGGAGCTGTTTTTT
v_call: TRBV4-3; clone_size: -; d_call: TRBD2; j_call: TRBJ2-1; cdr3_aa: CASSQGSGMSSYNEQFF; cdr3_nt: TGCGCCAGCAGCCAAGGGAGCGGGATGAGCTCCTACAATGAGCAGTTCTTC
v_call: TRBV7-9; clone_size: -; d_call: -; j_call: TRBJ1-2; cdr3_aa: CASSPSVNYGYTF; cdr3_nt: TGTGCCAGCAGCCCGAGTGTAAACTATGGCTACACCTTC
v_call: TRBV5-6; clone_size: few; d_call: -; j_call: TRBJ1-1; cdr3_aa: CASSPLLGGGGTEAFF; cdr3_nt: TGTGCCAGCAGCCCCCTCCTCGGCGGGGGGGGCACTGAAGCTTTCTTT
v_call: TRBV5-4; clone_size: -; d_call: -; j_call: TRBJ1-2; cdr3_aa: CASSPDSGYSNYGYTF; cdr3_nt: TGTGCCAGCAGCCCAGATTCAGGGTACTCTAACTATGGCTACACCTTC
v_call: TRBV6-1; clone_size: -; d_call: -; j_call: TRBJ2-7; cdr3_aa: CASRERVGGTSYEQYF; cdr3_nt: TGTGCCAGCAGAGAAAGGGTGGGCGGGACCTCCTACGAGCAGTACTTC
v_call: TRBV7-9; clone_size: many; d_call: TRBD2; j_call: TRBJ2-7; cdr3_aa: CASSTGRSYEQYF; cdr3_nt: TGTGCCAGCAGCACCGGGAGGTCCTACGAGCAGTACTTC